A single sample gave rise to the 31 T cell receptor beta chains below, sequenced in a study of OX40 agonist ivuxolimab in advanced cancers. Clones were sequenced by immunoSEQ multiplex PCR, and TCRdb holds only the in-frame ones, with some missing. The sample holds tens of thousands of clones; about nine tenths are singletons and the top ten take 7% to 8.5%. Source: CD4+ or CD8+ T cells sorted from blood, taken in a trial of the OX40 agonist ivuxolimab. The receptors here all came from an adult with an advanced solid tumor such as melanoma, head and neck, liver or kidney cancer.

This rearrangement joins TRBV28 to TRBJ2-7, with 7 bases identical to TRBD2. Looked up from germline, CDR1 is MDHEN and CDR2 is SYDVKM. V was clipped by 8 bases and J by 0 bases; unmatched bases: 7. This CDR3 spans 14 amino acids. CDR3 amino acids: CASSREAYSYEQYF. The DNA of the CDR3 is TGTGCCAGCTCTCGGGAGGCCTACTCCTACGAGCAGTACTTC. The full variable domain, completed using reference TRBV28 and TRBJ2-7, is DVKVTQSSRYLVKRTGEKVFLECVQDMDHENMFWYRQDPGLGLRLIYFSYDVKMKEKGDIPEGYSVSREKKERFSLILESASTNQTSMYLCASSREAYSYEQYFGPGTRLTVT.

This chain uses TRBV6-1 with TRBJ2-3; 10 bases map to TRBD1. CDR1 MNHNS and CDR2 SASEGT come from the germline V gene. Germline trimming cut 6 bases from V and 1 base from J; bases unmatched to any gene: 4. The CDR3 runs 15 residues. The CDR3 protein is CASSRDRGRTDTQYF. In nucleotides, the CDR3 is TGTGCCAGCAGCAGAGACAGGGGGCGCACAGATACGCAGTATTTT.

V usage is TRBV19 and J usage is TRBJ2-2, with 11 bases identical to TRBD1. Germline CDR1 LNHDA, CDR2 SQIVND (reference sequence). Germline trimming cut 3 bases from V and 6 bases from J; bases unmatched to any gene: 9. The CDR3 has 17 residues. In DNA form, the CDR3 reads TGTGCCAGTAGTATGCCGAGGACAGGGGGCAAGGCCGGGGAGCTGTTTTTT. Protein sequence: CASSMPRTGGKAGELFF.

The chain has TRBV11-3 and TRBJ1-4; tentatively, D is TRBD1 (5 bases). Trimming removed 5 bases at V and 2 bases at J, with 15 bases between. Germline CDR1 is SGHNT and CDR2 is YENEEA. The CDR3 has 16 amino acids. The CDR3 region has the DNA TGTGCCAGCAGCCTAGGACATCGCGCGACTAATGAAAAACTGTTTTTT. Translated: CASSLGHRATNEKLFF.

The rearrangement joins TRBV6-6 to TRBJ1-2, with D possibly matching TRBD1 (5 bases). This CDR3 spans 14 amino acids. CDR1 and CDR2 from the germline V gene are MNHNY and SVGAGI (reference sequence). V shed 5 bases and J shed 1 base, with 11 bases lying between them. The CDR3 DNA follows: TGTGCCAGCAGTGTAGGGGTCGATAACTATGGCTACACCTTC. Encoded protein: CASSVGVDNYGYTF.

The CDR3 protein is CASRLAGSNEQFF. The CDR3 nucleotides read TGTGCCAGTAGACTAGCGGGAAGCAATGAGCAGTTCTTC. This chain uses TRBV25-1 with TRBJ2-1, with 11 nucleotides matching TRBD2. The CDR3 totals 13 residues. CDR1 MGHDK and CDR2 SYGVNS come from the germline V gene. J was trimmed by 6 bases and V by 9 bases; bases with no gene match: 4.

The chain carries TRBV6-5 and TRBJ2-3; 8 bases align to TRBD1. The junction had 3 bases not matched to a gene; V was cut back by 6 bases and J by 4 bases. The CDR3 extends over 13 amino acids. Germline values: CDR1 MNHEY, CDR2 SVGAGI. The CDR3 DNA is TGTGCCAGCAGCCGACAGGGGTCAGATACGCAGTATTTT. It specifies CASSRQGSDTQYF.

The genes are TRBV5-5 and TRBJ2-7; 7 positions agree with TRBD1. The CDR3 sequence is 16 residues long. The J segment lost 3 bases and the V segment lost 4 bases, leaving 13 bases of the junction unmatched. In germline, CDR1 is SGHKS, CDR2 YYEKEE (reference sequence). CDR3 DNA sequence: TGTGCCAGCAGCCGGGACACGACAGGGATAGTCTACGAGCAGTACTTC. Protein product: CASSRDTTGIVYEQYF.

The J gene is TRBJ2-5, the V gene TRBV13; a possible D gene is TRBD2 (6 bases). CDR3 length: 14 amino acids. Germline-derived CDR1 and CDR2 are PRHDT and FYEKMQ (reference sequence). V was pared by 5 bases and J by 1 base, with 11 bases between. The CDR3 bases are TGTGCCAGCAGCCCGCGGGACTCCCAAGAGACCCAGTACTTC. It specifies CASSPRDSQETQYF.

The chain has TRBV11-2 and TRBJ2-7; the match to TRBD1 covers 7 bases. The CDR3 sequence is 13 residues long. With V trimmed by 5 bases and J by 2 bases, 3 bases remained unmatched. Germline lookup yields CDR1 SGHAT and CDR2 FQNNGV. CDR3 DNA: TGTGCCAGCAGCCGGGACAGTCCCTACGAGCAGTACTTC. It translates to CASSRDSPYEQYF.

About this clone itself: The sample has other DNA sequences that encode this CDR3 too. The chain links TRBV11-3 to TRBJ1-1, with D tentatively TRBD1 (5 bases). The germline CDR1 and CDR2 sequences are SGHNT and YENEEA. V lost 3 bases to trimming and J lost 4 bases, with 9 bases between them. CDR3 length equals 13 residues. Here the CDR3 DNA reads TGTGCCAGCAGCTTCGGGGCGGCCACTGAAGCTTTCTTT. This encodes CASSFGAATEAFF.

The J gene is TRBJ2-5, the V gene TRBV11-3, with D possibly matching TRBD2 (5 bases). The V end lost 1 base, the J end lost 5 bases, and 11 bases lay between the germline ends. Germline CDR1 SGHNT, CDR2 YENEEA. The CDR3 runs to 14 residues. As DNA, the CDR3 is TGTGCCAGCAGCTTAGTCGGAGGTCTGGAGACCCAGTACTTC. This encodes CASSLVGGLETQYF.

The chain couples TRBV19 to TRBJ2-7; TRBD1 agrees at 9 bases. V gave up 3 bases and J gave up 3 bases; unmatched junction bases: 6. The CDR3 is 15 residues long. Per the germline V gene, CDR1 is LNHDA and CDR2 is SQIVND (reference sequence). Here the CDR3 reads CASSIQGQGVYEQYF. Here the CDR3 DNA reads TGTGCCAGTAGTATCCAGGGACAGGGAGTCTACGAGCAGTACTTC.

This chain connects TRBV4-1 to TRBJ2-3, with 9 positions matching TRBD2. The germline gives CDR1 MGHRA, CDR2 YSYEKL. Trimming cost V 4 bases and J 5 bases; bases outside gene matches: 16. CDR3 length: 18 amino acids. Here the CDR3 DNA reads TGCGCCAGCAGCCCCCCCTGGGCTAGCGGGACCGGGGTAGATACGCAGTATTTT. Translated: CASSPPWASGTGVDTQYF.

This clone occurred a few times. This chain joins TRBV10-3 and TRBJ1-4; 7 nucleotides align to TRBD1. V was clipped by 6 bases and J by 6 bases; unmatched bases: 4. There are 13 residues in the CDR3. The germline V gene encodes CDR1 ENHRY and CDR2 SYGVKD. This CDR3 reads CAIRGQRDEKLFF. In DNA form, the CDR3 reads TGTGCCATCAGGGGACAGAGGGATGAAAAACTGTTTTTT.

The CDR3 DNA is TGTGCCAGCAGCCCCCCCGGACTAGAGAGCGGTGAGCAGTTCTTC. This codes for CASSPPGLESGEQFF. V is TRBV6-5 and J is TRBJ2-1; 7 bases are shared with TRBD2. Germline loops: CDR1 MNHEY, CDR2 SVGAGI. CDR3 length equals 15 residues. The V gene end was trimmed by 6 bases and the J gene end by 9 bases; junction bases not matched to a gene: 14.

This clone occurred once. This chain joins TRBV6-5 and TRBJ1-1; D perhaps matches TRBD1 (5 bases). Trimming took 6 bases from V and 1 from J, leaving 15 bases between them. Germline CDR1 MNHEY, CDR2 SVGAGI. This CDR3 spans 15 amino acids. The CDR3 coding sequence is TGTGCCAGCAGCTCCCAACAAAGGGGGAACACTGAAGCTTTCTTT. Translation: CASSSQQRGNTEAFF.

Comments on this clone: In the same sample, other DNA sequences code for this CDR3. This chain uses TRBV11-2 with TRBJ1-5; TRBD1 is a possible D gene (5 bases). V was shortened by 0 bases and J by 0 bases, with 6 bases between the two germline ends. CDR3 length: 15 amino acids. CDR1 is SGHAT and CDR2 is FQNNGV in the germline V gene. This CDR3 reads CASSLEGLSNQPQHF. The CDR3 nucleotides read TGTGCCAGCAGCTTAGAGGGGCTTAGCAATCAGCCCCAGCATTTT. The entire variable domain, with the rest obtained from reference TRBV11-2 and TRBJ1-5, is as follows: EAGVAQSPRYKIIEKRQSVAFWCNPISGHATLYWYQQILGQGPKLLIQFQNNGVVDDSQLPKDRFSAERLKGVDSTLKIQPAKLEDSAVYLCASSLEGLSNQPQHFGDGTRLSIL.

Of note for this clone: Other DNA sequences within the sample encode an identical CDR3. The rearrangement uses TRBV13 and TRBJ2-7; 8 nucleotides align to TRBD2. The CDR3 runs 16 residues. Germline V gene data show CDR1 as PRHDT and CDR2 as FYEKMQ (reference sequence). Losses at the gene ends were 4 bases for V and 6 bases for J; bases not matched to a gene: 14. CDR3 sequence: CASSWETGGGGTEQYF. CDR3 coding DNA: TGTGCCAGCAGCTGGGAGACCGGGGGCGGGGGGACCGAGCAGTACTTC.

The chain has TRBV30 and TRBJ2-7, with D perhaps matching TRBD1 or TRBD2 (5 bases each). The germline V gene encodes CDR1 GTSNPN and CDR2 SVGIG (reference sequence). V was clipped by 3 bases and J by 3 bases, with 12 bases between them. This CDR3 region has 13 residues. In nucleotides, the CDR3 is TGTGCCTGGAGCGGGGACGGCCTCTACGAGCAGTACTTC. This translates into CAWSGDGLYEQYF. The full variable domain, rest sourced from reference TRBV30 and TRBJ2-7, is SQTIHQWPATLVQPVGSPLSLECTVEGTSNPNLYWYRQAAGRGLQLLFYSVGIGQISSEVPQNLSASRPQDRQFILSSKKLLLSDSGFYLCAWSGDGLYEQYFGPGTRLTVT.

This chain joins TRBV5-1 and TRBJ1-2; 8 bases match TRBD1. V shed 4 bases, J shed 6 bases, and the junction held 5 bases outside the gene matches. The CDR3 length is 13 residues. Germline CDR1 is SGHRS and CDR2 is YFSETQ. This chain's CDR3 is CASSKDRANGYTF. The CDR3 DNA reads TGCGCCAGCAGCAAGGACAGGGCGAATGGCTACACCTTC.

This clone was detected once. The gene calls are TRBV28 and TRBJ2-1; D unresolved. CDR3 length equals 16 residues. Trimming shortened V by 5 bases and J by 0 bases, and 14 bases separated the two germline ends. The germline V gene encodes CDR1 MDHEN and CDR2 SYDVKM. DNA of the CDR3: TGTGCCAGCAGTGGCCTCAACCCCGACTCCTACAATGAGCAGTTCTTC. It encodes CASSGLNPDSYNEQFF. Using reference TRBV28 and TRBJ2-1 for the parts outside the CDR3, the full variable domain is DVKVTQSSRYLVKRTGEKVFLECVQDMDHENMFWYRQDPGLGLRLIYFSYDVKMKEKGDIPEGYSVSREKKERFSLILESASTNQTSMYLCASSGLNPDSYNEQFFGPGTRLTVL.

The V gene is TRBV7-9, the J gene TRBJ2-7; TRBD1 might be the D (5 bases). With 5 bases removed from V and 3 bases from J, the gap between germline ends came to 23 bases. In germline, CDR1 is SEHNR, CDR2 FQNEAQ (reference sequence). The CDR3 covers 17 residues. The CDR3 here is CASSVMSGWIILYEQYF. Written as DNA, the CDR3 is TGTGCCAGCAGCGTAATGTCAGGGTGGATCATCCTCTACGAGCAGTACTTC.

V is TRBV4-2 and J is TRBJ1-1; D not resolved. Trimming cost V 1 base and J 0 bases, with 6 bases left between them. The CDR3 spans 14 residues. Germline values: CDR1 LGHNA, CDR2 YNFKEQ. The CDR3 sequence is CASSQAAVNTEAFF. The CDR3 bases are TGTGCCAGCAGCCAAGCGGCGGTGAACACTGAAGCTTTCTTT.

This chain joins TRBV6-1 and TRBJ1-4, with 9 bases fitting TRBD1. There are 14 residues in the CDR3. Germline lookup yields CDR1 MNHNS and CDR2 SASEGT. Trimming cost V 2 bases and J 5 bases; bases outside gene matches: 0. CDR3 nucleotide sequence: TGTGCCAGCAGTGAAACAGGGGGCAATGAAAAACTGTTTTTT. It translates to CASSETGGNEKLFF.

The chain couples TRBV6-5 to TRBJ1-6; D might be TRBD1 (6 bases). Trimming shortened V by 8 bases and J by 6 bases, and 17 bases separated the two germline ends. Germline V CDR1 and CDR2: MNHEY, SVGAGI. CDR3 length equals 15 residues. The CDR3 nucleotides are TGTGCCAGCGGACGGCCCGGACAGTTTAATTCACCCCTCCACTTT. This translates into CASGRPGQFNSPLHF.

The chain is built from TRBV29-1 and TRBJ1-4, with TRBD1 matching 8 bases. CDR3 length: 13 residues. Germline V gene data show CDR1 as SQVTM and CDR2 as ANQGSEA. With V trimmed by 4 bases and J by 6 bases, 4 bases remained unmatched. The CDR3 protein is CSVGQGAYEKLFF. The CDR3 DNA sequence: TGCAGCGTTGGTCAGGGGGCGTATGAAAAACTGTTTTTT.

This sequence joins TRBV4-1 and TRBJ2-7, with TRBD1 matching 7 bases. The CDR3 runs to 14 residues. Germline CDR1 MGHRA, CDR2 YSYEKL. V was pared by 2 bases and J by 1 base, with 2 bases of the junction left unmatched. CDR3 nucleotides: TGCGCCAGCAGCCAAAGCAGGGGGTCCTACGAGCAGTACTTC. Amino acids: CASSQSRGSYEQYF.

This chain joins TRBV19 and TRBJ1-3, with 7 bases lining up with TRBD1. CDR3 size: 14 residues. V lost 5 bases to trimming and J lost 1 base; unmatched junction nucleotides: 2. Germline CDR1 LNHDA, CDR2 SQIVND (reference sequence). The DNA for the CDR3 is TGTGCCAGTAGTGGACAGGTATCTGGAAACACCATATATTTT. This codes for CASSGQVSGNTIYF.

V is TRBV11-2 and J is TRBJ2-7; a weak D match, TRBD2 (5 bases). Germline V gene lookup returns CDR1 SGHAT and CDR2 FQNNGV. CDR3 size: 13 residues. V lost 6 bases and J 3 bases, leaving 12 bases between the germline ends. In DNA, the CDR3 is TGTGCCAGCAGGGAGGACGGCAGCTACGAGCAGTACTTC. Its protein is CASREDGSYEQYF.

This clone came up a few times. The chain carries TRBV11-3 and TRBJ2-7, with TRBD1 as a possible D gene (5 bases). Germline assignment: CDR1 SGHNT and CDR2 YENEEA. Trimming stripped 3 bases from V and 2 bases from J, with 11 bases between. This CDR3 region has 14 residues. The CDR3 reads CASSLTEYAYEQYF. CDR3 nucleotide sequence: TGTGCCAGCAGCTTGACAGAGTATGCCTACGAGCAGTACTTC.